This T cell receptor beta chain was identified in a study of blood T cells in healthy people across ages. For the second PCR, which ran for roughly 6 to 12 cycles, a sample-barcoded 5' primer and a J-beta primer mix were used. From the 5' RACE reads, TCRdb called clonotypes with MiXCR, one entry per CDR3 protein. The sample includes about 1.4 million distinct CDR3 sequences, approximately 63% of them seen just once. Germline CDR1 ENHRY, CDR2 SYGVKD. This CDR3 contains 16 residues. V was clipped by 0 bases and J by 4 bases; unmatched bases: 8. The TCR was taken from a young man in good health. The source material was blood. This rearrangement joins TRBV10-3 to TRBJ2-7; 8 positions match TRBD2. CDR3: CAISESLLADEYEQYF. The DNA of the CDR3 is TGTGCCATCAGTGAGTCGCTACTAGCGGATGAATACGAGCAGTACTTC.